These 22 T cell receptor beta chains share one sample of origin, sequenced in a study of control samples from healthy donors and cancer patients. Assay used: immunoSEQ multiplex PCR; TCRdb lists only in-frame clones, some missing. The sample records 99,000 or so clones, roughly 82% being singletons. The sequenced material came from blood. Receptors originate from a man in his sixties in good health.

The rearrangement uses TRBV10-3 and TRBJ2-7; D gene ambiguous. The germline gives CDR1 ENHRY, CDR2 SYGVKD. V dropped 6 bases and J dropped 1 base, with 7 bases sitting between them. The CDR3 sequence is 12 residues long. This CDR3 reads CAIRVGSYEQYF. The CDR3 DNA reads TGTGCCATCAGGGTGGGTTCCTACGAGCAGTACTTC.

The chain has TRBV9 and TRBJ2-1, with D tentatively TRBD2 (5 bases). V was trimmed by 6 bases and J by 1 base, leaving 14 bases between them. Germline CDR1 is SGDLS and CDR2 is YYNGEE. The CDR3 is 15 amino acids. The CDR3 sequence: CASTLGSGSYNEQFF. The CDR3 region has the DNA TGTGCCAGCACCCTAGGGTCGGGGTCCTACAATGAGCAGTTCTTC.

The chain joins TRBV20-1 to TRBJ1-2; D uncertain. Germline V gene sequence: CDR1 DFQATT, CDR2 SNEGSKA (reference sequence). The CDR3 contains 15 residues. V was clipped by 3 bases and J by 4 bases, with 18 bases between them. The CDR3 DNA sequence: TGCAGTGCTAGTGAGCTGGGTGGCTTAATCTATGGCTACACCTTC. It specifies CSASELGGLIYGYTF.

The V and J genes are TRBV24-1 and TRBJ2-3; D is possibly TRBD2 (5 bases). The germline gives CDR1 KGHDR, CDR2 SFDVKD. V was clipped by 3 bases and J by 3 bases, with 15 bases between them. This CDR3 has 16 residues. This CDR3 is CATSDASGFPTDTQYF. The CDR3 DNA is TGTGCCACCAGTGATGCATCGGGGTTCCCAACAGATACGCAGTATTTT.

This clone was detected only a few times. V gene TRBV24-1 combines with J gene TRBJ2-1; D is possibly TRBD2 (6 bases). Trimming left V 9 bases short and J 4 bases short, with 9 bases between. CDR3 length: 12 amino acids. Per the germline V gene, CDR1 is KGHDR and CDR2 is SFDVKD. This chain's CDR3 is CATQGLYNEQFF. In DNA, the CDR3 is TGTGCCACCCAGGGACTGTACAATGAGCAGTTCTTC.

The chain links TRBV2 to TRBJ1-2; the D is unclear. The germline CDR1 and CDR2 sequences are SNHLY and FYNNEI. The CDR3 is 12 residues long. Trimming removed 8 bases at V and 8 bases at J, with 15 bases between. CDR3 region: CASGREVHGYTF. The CDR3 DNA reads TGTGCCAGCGGGCGGGAGGTCCACGGCTACACCTTC.

This sequence joins TRBV5-1 and TRBJ2-1, with 9 bases lining up with TRBD1. The CDR3 covers 14 residues. The V and J ends lost 5 bases and 7 bases, in that order; junction bases with no gene match: 7. Germline values: CDR1 SGHRS, CDR2 YFSETQ. CDR3 bases: TGCGCCAGCAGTACAGGGGGCACCCGTAATGAGCAGTTCTTC. Protein product: CASSTGGTRNEQFF.

The chain joins TRBV28 to TRBJ1-5; D possibly corresponds to TRBD1 (6 bases). Trimming removed 4 bases at V and 9 bases at J, with 13 bases between. Germline V gene data show CDR1 as MDHEN and CDR2 as SYDVKM. This CDR3 has 13 amino acids. The CDR3 loop is CASSWGHRLPQHF. The DNA of the CDR3 is TGTGCCAGCAGTTGGGGACATAGGCTGCCCCAGCATTTT.

V gene TRBV14 combines with J gene TRBJ2-3; TRBD2 agrees at 11 bases. Germline values: CDR1 SGHDN, CDR2 FVKESK. Unmatched junction bases numbered 14, after V lost 4 bases and J lost 5 bases. This CDR3 has 18 amino acids. The CDR3 loop is CASSPPRTSGWVRDTQYF. CDR3 sequence (DNA): TGTGCCAGCAGCCCGCCCAGGACTAGCGGGTGGGTAAGAGATACGCAGTATTTT.

This rearrangement joins TRBV30 to TRBJ1-1; tentatively, D is TRBD1 (6 bases). This CDR3 spans 14 amino acids. V was cut by 2 bases and J by 2 bases, with 12 bases left in between. Germline CDR1 GTSNPN, CDR2 SVGIG (reference sequence). The CDR3 is CAWSQLDRNTEAFF. CDR3 nucleotide sequence: TGTGCCTGGAGTCAACTGGACAGAAACACTGAAGCTTTCTTT.

This clone was seen more than once but under ten times. One end of the junction does not line up with germline, which may come from a read error. The chain is built from TRBV14 and TRBJ2-7; D gene ambiguous. CDR1 and CDR2 from the germline V gene are SGHDN and FVKESK. The CDR3 length is 14 residues. CDR3: CASSQELYSYEQYF. The CDR3 DNA is TGTGCCAGCAGTCAAGAGCTCTATTCTTACGAGCAGTACTTC. Full variable domain (outside the CDR3, taken from reference TRBV14 and TRBJ2-7): EAGVTQFPSHSVIEKGQTVTLRCDPISGHDNLYWYRRVMGKEIKFLLHFVKESKQDESGMPNNRFLAERTGGTYSTLKVQPAELEDSGVYFCASSQELYSYEQYFGPGTRLTVT.

The DNA of the CDR3 is TGTGCCAGTAGGCCCTACAGGGACACTGAAGCTTTCTTT. Translating it yields CASRPYRDTEAFF. J is TRBJ1-1 and V is TRBV19, with a tentative D call TRBD1 (6 bases). The CDR3 has 13 amino acids. Trimming took 6 bases from V and 3 from J, leaving 11 bases between them. Germline V gene sequence: CDR1 LNHDA, CDR2 SQIVND (reference sequence).

The V call is TRBV5-1, the J call TRBJ1-1, with 8 positions matching TRBD1. Trimming removed 0 bases from V and 4 bases from J; junction bases left unmatched: 5. The CDR3 totals 15 residues. Germline CDR1 is SGHRS and CDR2 is YFSETQ. The CDR3: CASSLVETGVTEAFF. As DNA, the CDR3 is TGCGCCAGCAGCTTGGTGGAGACAGGGGTCACTGAAGCTTTCTTT.

The rearrangement uses TRBV5-6 and TRBJ2-1; unclear D gene. The CDR3 is 13 residues long. Deletions cut 1 base from V and 9 bases from J, with 11 bases between. Germline lookup yields CDR1 SGHDT and CDR2 YYEEEE. The CDR3 sequence: CASSLPGVSEQFF. DNA for the CDR3: TGTGCCAGCAGCTTGCCTGGCGTCAGTGAGCAGTTCTTC.

A single count supports this clone. The chain combines TRBV9 with TRBJ2-3; TRBD2 aligns across 12 bases. Per the germline V gene, CDR1 is SGDLS and CDR2 is YYNGEE. This CDR3 has 15 residues. J lost 6 bases, V lost 0 bases, and 2 bases had no gene match. The CDR3 reads CASSVALAGGDTQYF. The CDR3 DNA reads as TGTGCCAGCAGCGTAGCACTAGCGGGAGGTGATACGCAGTATTTT. The variable domain in full, with the rest retrieved from reference TRBV9 and TRBJ2-3, is DSGVTQTPKHLITATGQRVTLRCSPRSGDLSVYWYQQSLDQGLQFLIQYYNGEERAKGNILERFSAQQFPDLHSELNLSSLELGDSALYFCASSVALAGGDTQYFGPGTRLTVL.

V and J are TRBV19 and TRBJ1-1, with TRBD1 as a possible D gene (5 bases). Germline V gene data show CDR1 as LNHDA and CDR2 as SQIVND (reference sequence). The CDR3 runs 16 residues. V was clipped by 3 bases and J by 1 base, with 15 bases between them. The CDR3 loop reads CASSMLTGGRNTEAFF. Here the CDR3 DNA reads TGTGCCAGTAGTATGCTAACCGGGGGAAGGAACACTGAAGCTTTCTTT. The complete variable domain, with remaining parts taken from reference TRBV19 and TRBJ1-1, reads DGGITQSPKYLFRKEGQNVTLSCEQNLNHDAMYWYRQDPGQGLRLIYYSQIVNDFQKGDIAEGYSVSREKKESFPLTVTSAQKNPTAFYLCASSMLTGGRNTEAFFGQGTRLTVV.

The chain recombines TRBV27 with TRBJ2-3; 7 nucleotides line up with TRBD2. V shed 4 bases and J 1 base; nucleotides not matched to a gene: 11. The CDR3 extends over 17 amino acids. Germline V gives CDR1 MNHEY, CDR2 SMNVEV (reference sequence). The DNA for the CDR3 is TGTGCCAGCAGTTCTCCGGGGGGATGGTCTGGCACAGATACGCAGTATTTT. It specifies CASSSPGGWSGTDTQYF.

CDR3 in amino acids: CASSSSGTGGDEKLFF. The CDR3 DNA is TGTGCCAGCAGCTCATCGGGGACAGGGGGAGATGAAAAACTGTTTTTT. V usage is TRBV7-9 and J usage is TRBJ1-4, with TRBD1 matching 11 bases. From germline, CDR1 is SEHNR and CDR2 FQNEAQ (reference sequence). V dropped 4 bases and J dropped 6; count of bases not matched to a gene: 7. This CDR3 is 16 amino acids long.

This clone occurred a few times. The chain carries TRBV29-1 and TRBJ2-5, with TRBD2 matching over 8 bases. CDR3 length equals 14 residues. The germline V gene encodes CDR1 SQVTM and CDR2 ANQGSEA. Trimming cost V 5 bases and J 2 bases; bases outside gene matches: 7. This chain's CDR3 is CSVLLAVLQETQYF. The CDR3 DNA is TGCAGCGTTCTACTAGCGGTACTGCAAGAGACCCAGTACTTC.

V gene TRBV18 combines with J gene TRBJ2-3, with D perhaps matching TRBD1 (6 bases). Germline V CDR1 and CDR2: KGHSH, LQKENI. The CDR3 runs 15 residues. Trimming stripped 1 base from V and 3 bases from J, with 11 bases between. This chain's CDR3 is CASSPQGTTTDTQYF. In DNA form, the CDR3 reads TGTGCCAGCTCACCACAGGGGACAACAACAGATACGCAGTATTTT. Full variable domain (remainder filled in from reference TRBV18 and TRBJ2-3): NAGVMQNPRHLVRRRGQEARLRCSPMKGHSHVYWYRQLPEEGLKFMVYLQKENIIDESGMPKERFSAEFPKEGPSILRIQQVVRGDSAAYFCASSPQGTTTDTQYFGPGTRLTVL.

V gene TRBV10-2 combines with J gene TRBJ2-2; D remains unclear. Germline CDR1 WSHSY, CDR2 SAAADI. The CDR3 sequence is 16 residues long. Between the trimmed V and J ends, which lost 4 bases and 1 base, there was a span of 13 bases. The DNA of the CDR3 is TGCGCCAGCAGTGCGGCTGGGCACGAGAACACCGGGGAGCTGTTTTTT. This codes for CASSAAGHENTGELFF.

The V gene is TRBV2, the J gene TRBJ1-1; TRBD1 matches at 10 bases. J was trimmed by 6 bases and V by 5 bases; bases with no gene match: 6. This CDR3 has 14 amino acids. Germline V gives CDR1 SNHLY, CDR2 FYNNEI. This chain's CDR3 is CASSRQGAGAEAFF. DNA of the CDR3: TGTGCCAGCAGTCGACAGGGGGCAGGGGCTGAAGCTTTCTTT.